This T cell receptor beta chain originates from a study of Graves' ophthalmopathy and Graves' hyperthyroidism. Deletions cut 2 bases from V and 4 bases from J, with 14 bases between. The CDR3 contains 15 residues. Germline-derived CDR1 and CDR2 are MDHEN and SYDVKM. This clonotype occurred a few times. RNA transcripts provided the template for amplifying TCR beta CDR3 regions. First-round RT-PCR employed HTBI primers, with a second-round multiplex PCR after it. TCRdb reprocessed the multiplex PCR reads via MiXCR and lists one record per CDR3 protein. Altogether approximately 500,000 distinct CDR3 sequences are present, about 15% being singletons, with the ten largest covering approximately 9.8%. PBMCs were isolated from a roughly 9.6 ml sample of fresh peripheral blood.

The receptor comes from a woman younger than 45 with Graves' ophthalmopathy. The specimen sequenced was blood. The chain has TRBV28 and TRBJ2-5, with D perhaps assigned TRBD1 or TRBD2 (5 bases each). The CDR3 coding sequence is TGTGCCAGCAGTTTACTGGCCACGAGGGGAGAGACCCAGTACTTC. As protein: CASSLLATRGETQYF.